This is a list of T cell receptor beta chains from one sample in a study of CD8+ T cells in alopecia areata. Profiled with immunoSEQ multiplex PCR; TCRdb holds only in-frame clones, not every one. The sample lists over 150,000 clones; 60% were seen once. The starting material was CD4+ T cells sorted from blood, obtained at week 4, from a patient treated with tofacitinib. The receptors were sampled from a human donor with alopecia areata. Each CDR3 is given without its conserved first and last residue.

cdr3_aa v_call
ATSSDREVTQY TRBV15
AWSGGFSNQPQH TRBV30
ASSQVGGLTEAF TRBV14
SVLLSGTGQETQY TRBV29-1
ASSFRQIGEVAKNIQY TRBV19
ASSPTGHYEQY TRBV18
ASSYSQLNYGYT TRBV7-2
ASSYFGVVGYGYT TRBV5-6
SVGEGRGYT TRBV29-1
ASSPGGLNSPLH TRBV28
SGTDSYEQY TRBV20-1
ASSTESTDTQY TRBV5-1
ASSHSGRARNEQF TRBV4-3
ASSLRTRGDRGHEQY TRBV27
SVEESSNTEAF TRBV29-1
AWTAGDGYT TRBV30
ATAGDREFEQF TRBV28
AWNQEETQY TRBV30
ASSTGASQH TRBV19
SVEEGTGETQY TRBV29-1
ASSPLDRGVGYT TRBV18
ASSKQGPETQY TRBV5-6
ASSYRSGEQY TRBV6-5
ASSPLDFGGSYNSPLH TRBV28
ASSEKGGYGYT TRBV2
SVRTVQGAEKLF TRBV29-1
ASSSRGPGETQY TRBV7-3
ASSLGLAGSTDTQY TRBV5-1
AWGTSGELF TRBV30
ASSQVGQVSGYT TRBV14
ASSLGGLETQY TRBV11-2
ASTVYQETQY TRBV7-9
ASSPWTGEAF TRBV7-2
ATSRAPGQLNTGELF TRBV15
ASSSPGQGNQPQH TRBV28
SVEVGTGSVTQY TRBV29-1
AWKGEGRSEQY TRBV30
ASSLAGRQETQY TRBV7-2
ASSQKNTGEQY TRBV14
AWSPVGETQY TRBV30
ASGGYEQY TRBV28
ASRTAGMSETQY TRBV5-1
ASRNQLWDYT TRBV2
SVDLTGLGTEAF TRBV29-1
ASSSGGAEYNEQF TRBV5-4
ASSPRGGELF TRBV11-2